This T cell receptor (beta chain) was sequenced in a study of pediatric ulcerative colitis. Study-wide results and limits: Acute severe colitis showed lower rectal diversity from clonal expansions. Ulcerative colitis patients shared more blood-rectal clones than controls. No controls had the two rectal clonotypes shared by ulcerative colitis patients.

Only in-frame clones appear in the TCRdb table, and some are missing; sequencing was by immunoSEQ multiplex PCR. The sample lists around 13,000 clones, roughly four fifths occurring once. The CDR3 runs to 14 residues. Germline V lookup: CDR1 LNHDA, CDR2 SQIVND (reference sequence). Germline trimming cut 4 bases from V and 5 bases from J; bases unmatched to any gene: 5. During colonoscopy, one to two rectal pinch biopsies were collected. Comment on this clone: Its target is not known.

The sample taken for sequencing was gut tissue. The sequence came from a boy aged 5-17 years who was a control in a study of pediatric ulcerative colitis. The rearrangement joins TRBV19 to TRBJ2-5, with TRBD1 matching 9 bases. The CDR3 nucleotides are TGTGCCAGTAGTAGCGGACAGGGGATCGAGACCCAGTACTTC. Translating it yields CASSSGQGIETQYF.